A single T cell receptor (beta chain) is shown here with its context. Its antigen is still unknown. Assay: immunoSEQ multiplex PCR; the TCRdb copy retains only in-frame clones and omits some. The repertoire holds roughly 40,000 clones, with 94% as singletons. The entry originates in a study of T cell clonotyping in hematopoietic cell transplantation. Study-wide results and caveats: CD4 and CD8 repertoire contributions could not be separated without sorting.

After removal of 4 bases from V and 1 base from J, the junction contained 3 bases not matched to a gene. Germline-derived CDR1 and CDR2 are LGHNA and YNFKEQ. The CDR3 has 14 amino acids. V usage is TRBV4-2 and J usage is TRBJ1-1; 7 bases fit TRBD1. The sequence derives from a woman between 45 and 60 years old in good health. Some clones in this sample may be carry-over from other donors' samples. The material sequenced was peripheral blood mononuclear cells. The CDR3 here is CASSRDRQNTEAFF. The CDR3 nucleotides read TGTGCCAGCAGCCGGGACAGACAGAACACTGAAGCTTTCTTT.